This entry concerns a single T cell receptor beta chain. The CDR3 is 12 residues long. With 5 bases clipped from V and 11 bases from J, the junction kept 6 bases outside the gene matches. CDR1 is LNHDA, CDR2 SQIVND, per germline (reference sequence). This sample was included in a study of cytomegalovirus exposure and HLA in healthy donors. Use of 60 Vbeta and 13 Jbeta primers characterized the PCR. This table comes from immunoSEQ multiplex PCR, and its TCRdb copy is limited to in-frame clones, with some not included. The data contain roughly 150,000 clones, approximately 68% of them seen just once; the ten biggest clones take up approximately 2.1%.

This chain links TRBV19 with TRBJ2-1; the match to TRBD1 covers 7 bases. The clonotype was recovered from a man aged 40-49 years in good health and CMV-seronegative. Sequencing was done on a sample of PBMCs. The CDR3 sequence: CASSERQGQQFF. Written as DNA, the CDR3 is TGTGCCAGTAGTGAAAGACAGGGACAGCAGTTCTTC. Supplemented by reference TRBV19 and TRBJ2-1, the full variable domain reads DGGITQSPKYLFRKEGQNVTLSCEQNLNHDAMYWYRQDPGQGLRLIYYSQIVNDFQKGDIAEGYSVSREKKESFPLTVTSAQKNPTAFYLCASSERQGQQFFGPGTRLTVL.